The sequence of this T cell receptor (beta chain) was determined in a study of T cell responses to AZD1222 COVID-19 vaccine. General observations from the study: Donors were chiefly white British, with a greater number of females, and clonal diversity was perhaps underestimated. Only five or six AZD1222 recipients tested seropositive at baseline. Spike as a whole was targeted by vaccine-associated CD4 TCRs, dominant at 160-218 and 743-854.

The table came from immunoSEQ multiplex PCR; TCRdb's copy has only in-frame clones and leaves some out. The profile covers approximately 100,000 clones, with more than 75% appearing a single time and about 15% taken by the ten largest. V dropped 4 bases and J dropped 6; count of bases not matched to a gene: 3. Germline CDR1 and CDR2: SGHNT and YYREEE (reference sequence). CDR3 size: 13 residues. Comment on this clone: Its specificity is not known.

Here the sequenced sample was peripheral blood, taken on day 0 of AZD1222 vaccination. The clonotype originates from an adult in good health. V gene TRBV5-4 combines with J gene TRBJ2-3; 9 bases map to TRBD2. In DNA form, the CDR3 reads TGTGCCAGCAGCGCGGGAGGGCGGGATACGCAGTATTTT. This gives the protein CASSAGGRDTQYF.